Listed here are 28 T cell receptor beta chains from one sample, sequenced in a study of vaccination effects on CD4 cells after COVID-19. For these receptors, no antigen is known. Sequenced by immunoSEQ multiplex PCR; TCRdb stores in-frame clones only, minus some. The sample consists of approximately 61,000 clones, roughly 73% of them appearing once. Antigen-specific CD4+ T cells were expanded with viral peptide pools in the ViraFEST assay before sequencing. Following culture for about 11 days, CD4+ T cells were isolated. Either the mRNA-1273 or the BNT162b2 vaccine was given to participants as two doses. Sequences were derived from CD4+ T cells from PBMCs cultured with HCoV-229E spike peptides, sampled after COVID-19 vaccination. Source of these receptors: a human donor who received a COVID-19 vaccine.

The V call is TRBV19, the J call TRBJ2-2; TRBD2 might be the D (6 bases). Between the trimmed V and J ends, which lost 10 bases and 0 bases, there was a span of 18 bases. The length of the CDR3 is 16 residues. Germline CDR1 and CDR2: LNHDA and SQIVND (reference sequence). CDR3 in DNA: TGTGCCACCTCAACCCGGGACTTTCCGAACACCGGGGAGCTGTTTTTT. Its protein is CATSTRDFPNTGELFF.

This chain joins TRBV6-5 and TRBJ1-6; TRBD1 aligns across 11 bases. Trimming at V came to 6 bases and at J to 7 bases, leaving 5 bases not matched to a gene. Looked up from germline, CDR1 is MNHEY and CDR2 is SVGAGI. This CDR3 region has 15 residues. CDR3 in DNA: TGTGCCAGCAGAACCGGGACAGGGGGAAATTCACCCCTCCACTTT. Its translation: CASRTGTGGNSPLHF.

V gene TRBV4-2 combines with J gene TRBJ2-3; 10 nucleotides agree with TRBD2. Germline values: CDR1 LGHNA, CDR2 YNFKEQ. J lost 2 bases, V lost 0 bases, and 5 bases had no gene match. The CDR3 runs 17 residues. The CDR3 DNA sequence: TGTGCCAGCAGCCAAGATTGGACTAGCGGTAACACAGATACGCAGTATTTT. The encoded protein is CASSQDWTSGNTDTQYF.

The table lists this clone with a few counts. The chain couples TRBV5-3 to TRBJ2-7, with TRBD1 matching 11 bases. TRBV5-3 is labeled an ORF, and its function is uncertain. Germline trimming cut 10 bases from V and 6 bases from J; bases unmatched to any gene: 12. This CDR3 spans 14 amino acids. For the CDR3, the DNA is TGTGCCCGCTGGTGGGACAGGGGGATATGCGAGCAGTACGTC. It encodes CARWWDRGICEQYV.

The chain combines TRBV19 with TRBJ2-1; D is possibly TRBD1 (6 bases). Germline values: CDR1 LNHDA, CDR2 SQIVND (reference sequence). CDR3 length equals 14 residues. Trimming cost V 4 bases and J 1 base, with 8 bases left between them. The CDR3 region is CASSTGVSYNEQFF. The CDR3 DNA reads as TGTGCCAGTAGTACAGGGGTATCCTACAATGAGCAGTTCTTC.

In this sample, this clone turned up a few times. This chain uses TRBV7-8 with TRBJ1-1; 8 positions match TRBD1. From germline, CDR1 is SGHVS and CDR2 FQNEAQ. The V and J ends lost 5 bases and 8 bases, in that order; junction bases with no gene match: 10. The CDR3 spans 14 residues. The CDR3 region is CASSPSGRGREAFF. CDR3 sequence (DNA): TGTGCCAGCAGCCCATCCGGCAGGGGGCGCGAAGCTTTCTTT.

The chain uses TRBV5-6 and TRBJ1-2, with D unclear. The V gene lost 4 bases and the J gene lost 4 bases, with 8 bases spanning the gap. Germline CDR1 is SGHDT and CDR2 is YYEEEE. The CDR3 totals 12 residues. In DNA form, the CDR3 reads TGTGCCAGCAGCGCGGACGGCTATGGCTACACCTTC. It translates to CASSADGYGYTF.

This clone showed up just once. The chain has TRBV9 and TRBJ1-1; tentative D call: TRBD1 (6 bases). Between the trimmed V and J ends, which lost 0 bases and 1 base, there was a span of 7 bases. The germline CDR1 and CDR2 sequences are SGDLS and YYNGEE. CDR3 length equals 14 residues. The chain's CDR3 is CASSVVGQNTEAFF. CDR3 DNA sequence: TGTGCCAGCAGCGTAGTGGGACAGAACACTGAAGCTTTCTTT.

The chain is built from TRBV18 and TRBJ2-3, with 15 bases matching TRBD2. CDR3 length: 18 residues. V shed 5 bases and J 4 bases; nucleotides not matched to a gene: 10. CDR1 and CDR2 from the germline V gene are KGHSH and LQKENI. Here the CDR3 DNA reads TGTGCCAGCTCATCGACCTGGACTAGCGGGGGGGAGGCAGATACGCAGTATTTT. This codes for CASSSTWTSGGEADTQYF. Together with reference TRBV18 and TRBJ2-3, the CDR3 gives the full variable domain: NAGVMQNPRHLVRRRGQEARLRCSPMKGHSHVYWYRQLPEEGLKFMVYLQKENIIDESGMPKERFSAEFPKEGPSILRIQQVVRGDSAAYFCASSSTWTSGGEADTQYFGPGTRLTVL.

This clone rates as medium-sized (0.01 to 0.1%). J is TRBJ1-6 and V is TRBV3-1 (or the pseudogene TRBV3-2), with D unresolved. This CDR3 is 12 amino acids long. The V and J ends lost 2 bases and 6 bases respectively, with 2 bases between them. The germline CDR1 and CDR2 sequences are LGHDT and YNNKEL (reference sequence). CDR3 DNA sequence: TGTGCCAGCAGCCAACTTAATTCACCCCTCCACTTT. This sequence encodes CASSQLNSPLHF.

The table lists this clone with a few counts. The chain carries TRBV3-1 (or the pseudogene TRBV3-2) and TRBJ1-1, with D tentatively TRBD1 (6 bases). The germline CDR1 and CDR2 sequences are LGHDT and YNNKEL (reference sequence). CDR3 length: 14 residues. With 0 bases removed from V and 10 bases from J, the gap between germline ends came to 15 bases. The CDR3 spells CASSQDSAGARAFF. CDR3 bases: TGTGCCAGCAGCCAAGATTCTGCAGGGGCAAGAGCTTTCTTT.

The chain has TRBV5-5 and TRBJ2-7; D perhaps matches TRBD1 (7 bases). V lost 4 bases to trimming and J lost 4 bases, with 15 bases between them. The CDR3 loop spans 14 amino acids. Germline lookup yields CDR1 SGHKS and CDR2 YYEKEE (reference sequence). CDR3 DNA: TGTGCCAGCAGCGGGGGGACAGTCATTTACGAGCAGTACGTC. Protein: CASSGGTVIYEQYV.

This sequence joins TRBV18 and TRBJ2-7, with D possibly matching TRBD2 (5 bases). V was trimmed by 2 bases and J by 1 base, leaving 9 bases between them. CDR1 is KGHSH and CDR2 is LQKENI in the germline V gene. The CDR3 totals 14 residues. The CDR3 here is CASSPLPGSYEQYV. The CDR3 DNA sequence: TGTGCCAGCTCACCATTGCCGGGGTCCTACGAGCAGTACGTC.

The chain recombines TRBV13 with TRBJ2-3, with D possibly being TRBD1 (6 bases). The CDR3 has 12 residues. The V and J ends lost 3 bases and 14 bases respectively, with 15 bases between them. Germline-derived CDR1 and CDR2 are PRHDT and FYEKMQ (reference sequence). The CDR3 bases are TGTGCCAGCAGCTTCGGGGACACGTATAGGTATTTT. Protein product: CASSFGDTYRYF.

The V and J genes are TRBV9 and TRBJ1-6; D gene ambiguous. Trimming took 3 bases from V and 9 from J, leaving 10 bases between them. The CDR3 loop spans 13 amino acids. The germline V gene encodes CDR1 SGDLS and CDR2 YYNGEE. The CDR3 nucleotides are TGTGCCAGCAGCGACCAGGCTAGTTCACCCCTCCACTTT. Protein product: CASSDQASSPLHF.

The chain uses TRBV20-1 and TRBJ2-3, with D possibly being TRBD2 (7 bases). V dropped 3 bases and J dropped 2 bases, with 24 bases sitting between them. The CDR3 is made up of 18 amino acids. Looked up from germline, CDR1 is DFQATT and CDR2 is SNEGSKA (reference sequence). The CDR3 reads CSASGRGGVRGHTDTQYF. The CDR3, as DNA: TGCAGTGCTAGTGGTCGGGGCGGGGTGCGGGGGCACACAGATACGCAGTATTTT.

The rearrangement joins TRBV5-6 to TRBJ2-7; D unresolved. CDR1 is SGHDT and CDR2 is YYEEEE in the germline V gene. The V end lost 0 bases, the J end lost 0 bases, and 4 bases lay between the germline ends. The CDR3 runs 13 residues. CDR3 sequence reads: CASSLALSYEQYV. DNA of the CDR3: TGTGCCAGCAGCTTGGCCCTCTCCTACGAGCAGTACGTC.

The chain employs TRBV9 and TRBJ1-3; maybe TRBD1 (5 bases). CDR3 length: 15 residues. Looked up from germline, CDR1 is SGDLS and CDR2 is YYNGEE. Between the trimmed V and J ends, which lost 0 bases and 2 bases, there was a span of 9 bases. Here the CDR3 DNA reads TGTGCCAGCAGCGTAGAGACAGCTCCTGGAAACACCATATATTTT. Its protein product is CASSVETAPGNTIYF. The complete variable domain, with remaining parts taken from reference TRBV9 and TRBJ1-3, reads DSGVTQTPKHLITATGQRVTLRCSPRSGDLSVYWYQQSLDQGLQFLIQYYNGEERAKGNILERFSAQQFPDLHSELNLSSLELGDSALYFCASSVETAPGNTIYFGEGSWLTVV.

The CDR3 here is CASSASGYTF. The CDR3 DNA reads as TGTGCCAGCAGTGCCTCTGGCTACACCTTC. The chain combines TRBV2 with TRBJ1-2; D remains ambiguous. This CDR3 is built from 10 residues. V was pared by 4 bases and J by 7 bases, with 4 bases between. Germline CDR1 reads SNHLY; CDR2 reads FYNNEI.

The V and J genes are TRBV18 and TRBJ2-3; D possibly uses TRBD1 or TRBD2 (5 bases each). CDR3 length equals 16 residues. V was cut by 3 bases and J by 11 bases, with 24 bases left in between. From germline, CDR1 is KGHSH and CDR2 LQKENI. CDR3 in DNA: TGTGCCAGCTCACCGGGTCGGACACCCGGCGGGTTAGGGCAGTATTTT. It specifies CASSPGRTPGGLGQYF.

The genes are TRBV27 and TRBJ1-1; perhaps TRBD1 as D (6 bases). Trimming shortened V by 5 bases and J by 0 bases, and 19 bases separated the two germline ends. CDR1 MNHEY and CDR2 SMNVEV come from the germline V gene (reference sequence). The CDR3 runs to 17 residues. The CDR3 DNA follows: TGTGCCAGCAGTCCCAACCCGGACAGATCCTTGAACACTGAAGCTTTCTTT. Translated: CASSPNPDRSLNTEAFF.

This chain connects TRBV6-5 to TRBJ2-1, with TRBD1 matching 7 bases. The germline V gene has CDR1 MNHEY and CDR2 SVGAGI. Trimming took 5 bases from V and 0 from J; bases not matched to a gene: 4. This CDR3 spans 15 amino acids. The CDR3 DNA is TGTGCCAGCAGTCAGGACAGGAGCTCCTACAATGAGCAGTTCTTC. It encodes CASSQDRSSYNEQFF.

The chain combines TRBV2 with TRBJ2-2; possibly TRBD1 or TRBD2 for D (5 bases each). Germline CDR1 reads SNHLY; CDR2 reads FYNNEI. The CDR3 loop spans 15 amino acids. The V gene lost 0 bases and the J gene lost 7 bases, with 12 bases spanning the gap. CDR3 sequence: CASSEAQGAVGELFF. CDR3 in DNA: TGTGCCAGCAGTGAAGCGCAGGGAGCCGTCGGGGAGCTGTTTTTT. Full variable domain (outside the CDR3, taken from reference TRBV2 and TRBJ2-2): EPEVTQTPSHQVTQMGQEVILRCVPISNHLYFYWYRQILGQKVEFLVSFYNNEISEKSEIFDDQFSVERPDGSNFTLKIRSTKLEDSAMYFCASSEAQGAVGELFFGEGSRLTVL.

The chain employs TRBV5-1 and TRBJ1-4; D may be TRBD1 (6 bases). The length of the CDR3 is 14 residues. Germline CDR1 SGHRS, CDR2 YFSETQ. The V and J ends lost 0 bases and 6 bases respectively, with 9 bases between them. CDR3 sequence reads: CASSLEGGDEKLFF. The CDR3 nucleotides are TGCGCCAGCAGCTTGGAAGGGGGGGATGAAAAACTGTTTTTT.

This chain's CDR3 is CATSRVPYEQYV. The CDR3 bases are TGTGCCACCAGCAGGGTTCCCTACGAGCAGTACGTC. The genes are TRBV15 and TRBJ2-7; D not resolved. V lost 3 bases to trimming and J lost 2 bases, with 5 bases between them. Germline V gives CDR1 LNHNV, CDR2 YYDKDF (reference sequence). This CDR3 is 12 amino acids long.

A few counts support this clone. This rearrangement joins TRBV5-6 to TRBJ2-1; TRBD1 is a possible D gene (5 bases). Germline V lookup: CDR1 SGHDT, CDR2 YYEEEE. The CDR3 is 14 amino acids. V was trimmed by 1 base and J by 5 bases, leaving 10 bases between them. The CDR3 sequence: CASSLFDRNNEQFF. CDR3 DNA sequence: TGTGCCAGCAGCTTGTTCGACAGAAACAATGAGCAGTTCTTC. The entire variable domain, with the rest obtained from reference TRBV5-6 and TRBJ2-1, is as follows: DAGVTQSPTHLIKTRGQQVTLRCSPKSGHDTVSWYQQALGQGPQFIFQYYEEEERQRGNFPDRFSGHQFPNYSSELNVNALLLGDSALYLCASSLFDRNNEQFFGPGTRLTVL.

This clone was counted once. The chain carries TRBV15 and TRBJ2-1, with 10 nucleotides matching TRBD2. The CDR3 loop spans 16 amino acids. Looked up from germline, CDR1 is LNHNV and CDR2 is YYDKDF (reference sequence). Unmatched junction bases numbered 8, after V lost 2 bases and J lost 7 bases. The CDR3 coding sequence is TGTGCCACCAGCAGACCGAGCGGGGGGGCCGGGAATGAGCAGTTCTTC. Translation gives CATSRPSGGAGNEQFF.

The V call is TRBV11-2, the J call TRBJ2-3; D gene ambiguous. Deletions cut 4 bases from V and 4 bases from J, with 12 bases between. The CDR3 consists of 14 residues. CDR1 SGHAT and CDR2 FQNNGV come from the germline V gene. This CDR3 is CASSSQRLSDTQYF. CDR3 bases: TGTGCCAGCAGCTCCCAGCGCCTATCAGATACGCAGTATTTT.